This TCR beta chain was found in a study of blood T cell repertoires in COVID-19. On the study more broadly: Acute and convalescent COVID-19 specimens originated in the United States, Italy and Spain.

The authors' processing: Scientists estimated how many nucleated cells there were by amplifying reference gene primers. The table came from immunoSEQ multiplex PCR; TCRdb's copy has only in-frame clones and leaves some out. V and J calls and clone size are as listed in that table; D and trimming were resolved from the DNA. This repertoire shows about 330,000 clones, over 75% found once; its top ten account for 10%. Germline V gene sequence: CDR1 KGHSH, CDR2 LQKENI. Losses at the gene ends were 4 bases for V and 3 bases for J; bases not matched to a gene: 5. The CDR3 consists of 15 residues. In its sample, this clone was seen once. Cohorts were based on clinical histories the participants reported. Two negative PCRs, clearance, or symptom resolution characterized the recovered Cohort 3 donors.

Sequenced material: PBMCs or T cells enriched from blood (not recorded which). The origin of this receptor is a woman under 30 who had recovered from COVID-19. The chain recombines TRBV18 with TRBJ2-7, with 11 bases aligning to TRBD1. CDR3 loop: CASSRPGQGDYEQYF. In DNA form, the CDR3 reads TGTGCCAGCTCACGCCCGGGACAGGGGGACTACGAGCAGTACTTC.